This record looks at one T cell receptor beta chain sequence and its context. Its cognate antigen is unknown. The CDR3 contains 15 residues. Germline CDR1 reads MDHEN; CDR2 reads SYDVKM. These data originate in a study of T cells expressing NK-cell markers. Notes on the study in general: Among CD8+ T cells from about 6 donors, dominant NKG2C+ clonotypes accounted for about 1.0-7.0%. A handful of donors showed these clonotypes also leading the CD3+CD56-NKG2C+ fraction.

Reanalyzing the 5' RACE reads, TCRdb keeps one entry per CDR3 protein, without DNA. The sample table sets out hundreds of thousands of distinct CDR3 sequences. Sequencing was done on a sample of blood T cells: a sorted CD56 or NKG2C T cell subset, CD4+ or CD8+ T cells, or bulk PBMC T cells (not recorded which). This TCR derives from a woman aged 18-69 years in good health. The V call is TRBV28, the J call TRBJ1-5; TCRdb selects TRBD1, and the lack of DNA leaves this call unchecked. CDR3 protein: CASSAPRQGNQPQHF.